What follows are 19 T cell receptor beta chains derived from one specimen sequenced in a study of breast tumors, draining lymph nodes, adjacent tissues. TCRdb ran MiXCR on the multiplex PCR reads and lists one entry per CDR3 protein. The table shows under 350,000 distinct CDR3 sequences, with 30% occurring only once. Breast cancer patients provided tissue from their axillary draining lymph nodes. The sample taken for sequencing was axillary lymph node tissue. Receptors originate from a female donor with breast cancer. Some clones in this sample may be carry-over from other donors' samples.

Concerning this clonotype itself: Since a much larger clone is just one base distant, this may be a read error. The chain recombines TRBV11-2 with TRBJ2-3; D ambiguous. The CDR3 contains 14 residues. Germline V CDR1 and CDR2: SGHAT, FQNNGV. The DNA for the CDR3 is TGTGCCAGCACCAAGGTCGGTGATACAGATGCGCAGTATTTT. Protein sequence: CASTKVGDTDAQYF.

This clonotype was detected many times. This sequence joins TRBV4-1 and TRBJ1-2; TRBD1 might be the D (6 bases). The CDR3 totals 14 residues. From germline, CDR1 is MGHRA and CDR2 YSYEKL. The V end was cut by 0 bases, the J end by 2 bases, with 7 bases between. The DNA for the CDR3 is TGCGCCAGCAGCCAAGATGACAGGAACTATGGCTACACCTTC. Translating it yields CASSQDDRNYGYTF.

This clonotype was observed many times. The rearrangement uses TRBV20-1 and TRBJ2-7, with 8 nucleotides matching TRBD2. The germline CDR1 and CDR2 sequences are DFQATT and SNEGSKA (reference sequence). J gave up 3 bases and V 0 bases, and 7 bases lay outside the gene matches. This CDR3 is built from 15 residues. Here the CDR3 DNA reads TGCAGTGCTAGAGATCGCACTAGCGGAATCTACGAGCAGTACTTC. The encoded protein is CSARDRTSGIYEQYF.

This clonotype appeared many times. V and J are TRBV20-1 and TRBJ1-2, with 10 bases matching TRBD1. Per the germline V gene, CDR1 is DFQATT and CDR2 is SNEGSKA (reference sequence). The CDR3 runs 18 residues. Trimming took 2 bases from V and 6 from J; bases not matched to a gene: 18. CDR3 coding DNA: TGCAGTGCTAGACCCCCCGGGACAGGGGACGTTAACTACAATGGCTACACCTTC. Translating gives CSARPPGTGDVNYNGYTF.

This clonotype was counted ten times or more. The V and J genes are TRBV20-1 and TRBJ2-1; TRBD2 matches at 14 bases. The length of the CDR3 is 14 residues. Unmatched junction bases numbered 8, after V lost 6 bases and J lost 10 bases. CDR1 is DFQATT, CDR2 SNEGSKA, per germline (reference sequence). CDR3 loop: CSAGLAGGIREQFF. In DNA, the CDR3 is TGCAGTGCCGGACTAGCGGGAGGTATTAGAGAGCAGTTCTTC.

This clonotype was seen a few times. This chain links TRBV10-2 with TRBJ1-1; no clear D. Germline values: CDR1 WSHSY, CDR2 SAAADI. Trimming pared 6 bases from V and 1 base from J, leaving 3 bases between. This CDR3 has 11 residues. CDR3 amino acids: CASRGNTEAFF. CDR3 nucleotide sequence: TGCGCCAGCAGGGGGAACACTGAAGCTTTCTTT.

Many counts were recorded for this clonotype. V usage is TRBV20-1 and J usage is TRBJ2-1; 12 bases align to TRBD2. This CDR3 comprises 14 residues. With V trimmed by 6 bases and J by 8 bases, 8 bases remained unmatched. Germline assignment: CDR1 DFQATT and CDR2 SNEGSKA (reference sequence). CDR3 region: CSAPASGRADEQFF. The CDR3, as DNA: TGCAGTGCCCCGGCTAGCGGGAGGGCCGATGAGCAGTTCTTC.

This chain joins TRBV20-1 and TRBJ1-1; 8 bases agree with TRBD1. Per germline, CDR1 DFQATT and CDR2 SNEGSKA (reference sequence). This CDR3 has 15 amino acids. The V segment lost 3 bases and the J segment 6 bases; nucleotides outside the gene matches: 12. In nucleotides, the CDR3 is TGCAGTGCTAGTGGGTCCAGGGGGCGTTTTTCTGAAGCTTTCTTT. Residues: CSASGSRGRFSEAFF.

This clonotype has just a few counts. Possible read error: a much larger clone is one base away. The chain carries TRBV20-1 and TRBJ2-7; 8 bases are shared with TRBD1. With 1 base clipped from V and 0 bases from J, the junction kept 5 bases outside the gene matches. Germline CDR1 is DFQATT and CDR2 is SNEGSKA (reference sequence). The CDR3 covers 15 residues. The CDR3 reads CSARASTGASYEQYF. CDR3 DNA: TGCAGTGCTAGAGCTTCGACAGGGGCCTCCTACGAGCAGTACTTC.

In its sample, this clonotype was seen many times. The V and J genes are TRBV20-1 and TRBJ2-5; 13 positions match TRBD2. Germline V gives CDR1 DFQATT, CDR2 SNEGSKA (reference sequence). With 0 bases clipped from V and 4 bases from J, the junction kept 8 bases outside the gene matches. This CDR3 region has 17 residues. CDR3 sequence reads: CSARDRTSGRWRETQYF. As DNA, the CDR3 is TGCAGTGCTAGAGATCGGACTAGCGGGAGATGGCGAGAGACCCAGTACTTC.

This clonotype came up many times. This chain links TRBV10-3 with TRBJ1-3; possibly TRBD1 for D (6 bases). The length of the CDR3 is 14 residues. Germline CDR1 is ENHRY and CDR2 is SYGVKD. Trimming removed 5 bases from V and 3 bases from J, with 11 bases in between. The CDR3 here is CAISPGTSGNTIYF. For the CDR3, the DNA is TGTGCCATCAGTCCAGGGACAAGTGGAAACACCATATATTTT.

The rearrangement links TRBV6-2 or TRBV6-3 to TRBJ1-2; no definite D call. Germline CDR1 is MNHEY and CDR2 is SVGEGT. CDR3 length: 14 amino acids. V was trimmed by 0 bases and J by 1 base, leaving 6 bases between them. The CDR3, as DNA: TGTGCCAGCAGTTACTCCGCAAATAACTATGGCTACACCTTC. Its protein product is CASSYSANNYGYTF.

This clonotype was recorded many times. The rearrangement links TRBV12-3 or TRBV12-4 to TRBJ1-2; 8 bases are shared with TRBD1. CDR3 length: 16 amino acids. V lost 5 bases, J lost 8 bases, and 16 bases stayed unmatched. CDR3 protein: CASSRGQGSSLGGYTF. Written as DNA, the CDR3 is TGTGCCAGCAGTCGTGGACAGGGAAGCAGCTTGGGCGGCTACACCTTC.

This clonotype was found many times. The V and J genes are TRBV10-1 and TRBJ2-5; D possibly corresponds to TRBD1 (5 bases). The germline V and J ends were trimmed by 5 bases and 4 bases, with 11 bases remaining between them. The CDR3 has 13 amino acids. The germline V gene encodes CDR1 WNHNN and CDR2 SYGVQD (reference sequence). In DNA, the CDR3 is TGCGCCAGCAGTAACAAGGGGTCAGAGACCCAGTACTTC. It codes for CASSNKGSETQYF.

This clonotype showed up many times. J is TRBJ1-2 and V is TRBV6-1; perhaps TRBD1 as D (6 bases). Trimming pared 5 bases from V and 8 bases from J, leaving 15 bases between. The germline V gene encodes CDR1 MNHNS and CDR2 SASEGT. The CDR3 extends over 13 amino acids. The CDR3 bases are TGTGCCAGCAGTACCAACAGGGAAGCCGGCTACACCTTC. It is translated as CASSTNREAGYTF.

This clonotype was counted at least ten times. The chain links TRBV20-1 to TRBJ1-2, with 8 nucleotides matching TRBD1. Germline-derived CDR1 and CDR2 are DFQATT and SNEGSKA (reference sequence). With V trimmed by 0 bases and J by 7 bases, 7 bases remained unmatched. CDR3 length: 14 amino acids. CDR3 loop: CSARDSTGGSGYTF. The CDR3 nucleotides read TGCAGTGCTAGAGACTCTACAGGGGGGTCTGGCTACACCTTC.

Notes on this clonotype: It may be a read error: a sequence one base away is much more abundant. The chain joins TRBV4-3 to TRBJ2-1, with 13 bases identical to TRBD2. This CDR3 has 18 amino acids. Germline assignment: CDR1 LGHNA and CDR2 YSLEER. The DNA of the CDR3 is TGCGTCAGCAGCCAAGAACCCAGAGGACTAGCGGGAGATAATGAGCAGTTCTTC. It encodes CVSSQEPRGLAGDNEQFF.

With regard to this clonotype: It may be a read error: a sequence one base away is much more abundant. This chain links TRBV4-1 with TRBJ1-3; D perhaps matches TRBD1 (6 bases). Trimming removed 2 bases from V and 3 bases from J, with 17 bases in between. CDR3 length: 17 amino acids. Looked up from germline, CDR1 is MGHRA and CDR2 is YSYEKL. CDR3 protein: CASSQYKGRGHGNTIYF. The CDR3 coding sequence is TGCGCCAGCAGCCAATACAAGGGCAGGGGACATGGAAACACCATATATTTT.

With respect to this clonotype: A much larger clonotype is one base distant, so this may be a read error. The chain uses TRBV5-4 and TRBJ2-1, with 8 nucleotides matching TRBD1. Germline V gives CDR1 SGHNT, CDR2 YYREEE (reference sequence). The CDR3 is 17 amino acids. The chain's CDR3 is CASSSDDRGEFYNGQFF. DNA for the CDR3: TGTGCCAGCAGCTCGGACGACAGGGGAGAATTCTACAATGGGCAGTTCTTC.